The present T cell receptor beta chain was sequenced within a study of graft-versus-host responses after intestinal transplantation. Across the whole study: Recipients had transplants, and these were multivisceral, liver-intestinal, or isolated intestinal.

In the case of this clone: Its specificity is not known.

The assay was immunoSEQ multiplex PCR, and TCRdb's table has in-frame clones only and misses some. The sample consists of around 70,000 clones, 89% of them appearing once. Germline assignment: CDR1 LGHNA and CDR2 YNFKEQ. The V gene lost 1 base and the J gene lost 2 bases, with 8 bases spanning the gap. The CDR3 runs to 14 residues. Sequenced material: unstimulated CD8+ T cells sorted from spleen or lymph node cells, taken before intestinal transplant. The clonotype comes from a human donor who received an intestinal transplant. The chain has TRBV4-2 and TRBJ2-5; D unresolved. This CDR3 is CASSQVAGQETQYF. The CDR3 nucleotides read TGTGCCAGCAGCCAAGTGGCAGGTCAAGAGACCCAGTACTTC.